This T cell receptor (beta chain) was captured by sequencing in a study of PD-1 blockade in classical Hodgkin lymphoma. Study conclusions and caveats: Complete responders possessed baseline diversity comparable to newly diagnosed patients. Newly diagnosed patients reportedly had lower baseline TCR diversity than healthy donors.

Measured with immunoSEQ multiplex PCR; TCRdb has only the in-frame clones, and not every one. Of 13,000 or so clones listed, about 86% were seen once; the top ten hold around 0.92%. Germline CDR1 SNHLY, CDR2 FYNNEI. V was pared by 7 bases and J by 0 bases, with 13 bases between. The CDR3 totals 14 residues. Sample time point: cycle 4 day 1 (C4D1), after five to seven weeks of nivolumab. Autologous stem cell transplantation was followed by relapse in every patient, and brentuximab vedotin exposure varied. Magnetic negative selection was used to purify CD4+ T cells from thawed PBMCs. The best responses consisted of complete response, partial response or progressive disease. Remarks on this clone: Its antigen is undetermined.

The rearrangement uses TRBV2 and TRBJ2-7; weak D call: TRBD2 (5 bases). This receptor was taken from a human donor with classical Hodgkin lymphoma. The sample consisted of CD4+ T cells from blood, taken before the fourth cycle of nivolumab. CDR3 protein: CASKTSGNSYEQYF. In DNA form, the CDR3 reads TGTGCCAGCAAAACTAGTGGTAACTCCTACGAGCAGTACTTC. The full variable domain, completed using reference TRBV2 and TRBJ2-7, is EPEVTQTPSHQVTQMGQEVILRCVPISNHLYFYWYRQILGQKVEFLVSFYNNEISEKSEIFDDQFSVERPDGSNFTLKIRSTKLEDSAMYFCASKTSGNSYEQYFGPGTRLTVT.